This record looks at one TCR beta chain sequence and its context. This sample stems from a study of blood T cell repertoires in COVID-19. Study at large: Samples taken during acute and convalescent COVID-19 were collected in the United States, Italy and Spain. Sample material is recorded as cDNA or gDNA derived from T cells, B-cell-depleted T cells, or PBMCs.

The CDR3 is 13 residues long. From germline, CDR1 is LNHDA and CDR2 SQIVND (reference sequence). Unmatched junction bases numbered 3, after V lost 3 bases and J lost 5 bases. Original data processing: For nucleated cells, counts were estimated from reference gene primer amplification. Generated by immunoSEQ multiplex PCR, the TCRdb table keeps only in-frame clones and is missing some. V and J calls plus clone size are reproduced from that table; the DNA served to infer D and trimming. The repertoire holds tens of thousands of clones, with over 70% as singletons. The V gene is TRBV19, the J gene TRBJ2-7, with 8 bases identical to TRBD2. The origin of this receptor is a human donor in a cohort sampled during active COVID-19. Sequenced sample: peripheral blood. CDR3 sequence reads: CASSIGSGNEQYF. Written as DNA, the CDR3 is TGTGCCAGTAGTATCGGTAGCGGGAACGAGCAGTACTTC.